These T cell receptor beta chains were read from a single sample in a study of blood T cell repertoires in COVID-19. Measured with immunoSEQ multiplex PCR; TCRdb has only the in-frame clones, and not every one. This table holds tens of thousands of clones, roughly four fifths found once. Sample: peripheral blood. These receptors originate from a man aged 45-65 years with COVID-19, enrolled during active disease. Each CDR3 is given with its conserved first and last residue. Fields, in order: V gene, CDR3 length, J gene, CDR3 protein.

v_gene: TRBV11-2; len: 14; j_gene: TRBJ1-6; CDR3aa: CAEGGGRFNSPLHF
v_gene: TRBV5-5; len: 14; j_gene: TRBJ2-5; CDR3aa: CASSSGRGGETQYF
v_gene: TRBV5-1; len: 14; j_gene: TRBJ2-5; CDR3aa: CASSLSGSLETQYF
v_gene: TRBV20-1; len: 10; j_gene: TRBJ2-1; CDR3aa: CSVSYTPGFF
v_gene: TRBV5-4; len: 12; j_gene: TRBJ2-1; CDR3aa: CASSLPNNEQFF
v_gene: TRBV5-1; len: 13; j_gene: TRBJ1-3; CDR3aa: CASSQGAGNTIYF
v_gene: TRBV6-5; len: 14; j_gene: TRBJ2-7; CDR3aa: CASSRTGGTYEQYF
v_gene: TRBV12-3/TRBV12-4; len: 12; j_gene: TRBJ2-4; CDR3aa: CASSLGLALRNF
v_gene: TRBV15; len: 14; j_gene: TRBJ2-7; CDR3aa: CATSREDRNYEQYF
v_gene: TRBV6-6; len: 13; j_gene: TRBJ1-2; CDR3aa: CASSLWESGGYTF
v_gene: TRBV29-1; len: 13; j_gene: TRBJ2-4; CDR3aa: CSVEPGHGNIQYF
v_gene: TRBV30; len: 15; j_gene: TRBJ2-6; CDR3aa: CAWSLGVTGANVLTF
v_gene: TRBV10-1; len: 15; j_gene: TRBJ2-7; CDR3aa: CASSETGSGRKEQYF
v_gene: TRBV10-3; len: 15; j_gene: TRBJ2-7; CDR3aa: CAISDGGPSSYEQYF
v_gene: TRBV5-4; len: 17; j_gene: TRBJ2-3; CDR3aa: CASSPPGTGDSTDTQYF
v_gene: TRBV7-3; len: 14; j_gene: TRBJ2-2; CDR3aa: CASSDTRGAGELFF
v_gene: TRBV5-1; len: 12; j_gene: TRBJ2-3; CDR3aa: CASSLDPVAQYF
v_gene: TRBV3-1/TRBV3-2; len: 18; j_gene: TRBJ2-3; CDR3aa: CASSQGSSRGGEGHTQYF
v_gene: TRBV30; len: 14; j_gene: TRBJ1-1; CDR3aa: CAWSVIPGNTEAFF
v_gene: TRBV7-2; len: 16; j_gene: TRBJ2-1; CDR3aa: CASARTGDLGYNEQFF
v_gene: TRBV18; len: 14; j_gene: TRBJ1-5; CDR3aa: CASSPRTTNQPQHF
v_gene: TRBV20-1; len: 13; j_gene: TRBJ1-3; CDR3aa: CSASSLSGNTIYF
v_gene: TRBV28; len: 17; j_gene: TRBJ1-2; CDR3aa: CASSRSGGQGLSYGYTF
v_gene: TRBV25-1; len: 14; j_gene: TRBJ2-2; CDR3aa: CASTRGGNTGELFF
v_gene: TRBV27; len: 17; j_gene: TRBJ2-1; CDR3aa: CASRPRTSGTRVNEQFF
v_gene: TRBV18; len: 14; j_gene: TRBJ1-4; CDR3aa: CASSPLQDNEKLFF
v_gene: TRBV30; len: 13; j_gene: TRBJ1-2; CDR3aa: CAWSADRLYGYTF
v_gene: TRBV5-4; len: 14; j_gene: TRBJ2-1; CDR3aa: CASSFSGTSVEQFF
v_gene: TRBV28; len: 17; j_gene: TRBJ2-7; CDR3aa: CASSSEVSPGYSYEQYF
v_gene: TRBV6-5; len: 15; j_gene: TRBJ1-6; CDR3aa: CASSYFSLDNSPLHF
v_gene: TRBV30; len: 17; j_gene: TRBJ2-7; CDR3aa: CAWSLSGTSGVTYEQYF
v_gene: TRBV4-3; len: 14; j_gene: TRBJ1-5; CDR3aa: CASSQVKGNQPQHF
v_gene: TRBV6-4; len: 14; j_gene: TRBJ2-1; CDR3aa: CASSPGSSYNEQFF
v_gene: TRBV19; len: 13; j_gene: TRBJ1-1; CDR3aa: CASASRGALEAFF
v_gene: TRBV10-2; len: 14; j_gene: TRBJ1-1; CDR3aa: CASSEILGATEAFF
v_gene: TRBV5-1; len: 14; j_gene: TRBJ2-7; CDR3aa: CASSPTGQRYEQYF
v_gene: TRBV28; len: 14; j_gene: TRBJ2-3; CDR3aa: CASSTPGGADTQYF
v_gene: TRBV6-5; len: 14; j_gene: TRBJ1-2; CDR3aa: CASSYSTENYGYTF
v_gene: TRBV5-1; len: 12; j_gene: TRBJ2-7; CDR3aa: CASSFNSYEQYF
v_gene: TRBV4-2; len: 16; j_gene: TRBJ2-1; CDR3aa: CASSQQGLAGYNEQFF
v_gene: TRBV6-1; len: 14; j_gene: TRBJ1-2; CDR3aa: CASSEIIRNYGYTF
v_gene: TRBV5-5; len: 16; j_gene: TRBJ1-6; CDR3aa: CASSLYLQGTGSPLHF
v_gene: TRBV4-2; len: 15; j_gene: TRBJ1-1; CDR3aa: CASSQVRDRYTEAFF
v_gene: TRBV19; len: 13; j_gene: TRBJ2-1; CDR3aa: CASSIGQTNEQFF
v_gene: TRBV2; len: 14; j_gene: TRBJ2-5; CDR3aa: CASSVASGQETQYF
v_gene: TRBV9; len: 15; j_gene: TRBJ2-3; CDR3aa: CASSEGQGGTDTQYF
v_gene: TRBV10-3; len: 16; j_gene: TRBJ2-3; CDR3aa: CAISESGTGVTDTQYF
v_gene: TRBV5-1; len: 15; j_gene: TRBJ1-6; CDR3aa: CASSSNRGRDSPLHF
v_gene: TRBV28; len: 12; j_gene: TRBJ2-5; CDR3aa: CASTLQGATQYF
v_gene: TRBV4-2; len: 15; j_gene: TRBJ2-1; CDR3aa: CASSQEQGNENEQFF
v_gene: TRBV5-5; len: 15; j_gene: TRBJ1-1; CDR3aa: CASSLVSGRYTEAFF
v_gene: TRBV7-2; len: 15; j_gene: TRBJ2-1; CDR3aa: CASSLQVSSYNEQFF
v_gene: TRBV5-4; len: 14; j_gene: TRBJ1-2; CDR3aa: CASSLGIGGYGYTF
v_gene: TRBV11-2; len: 15; j_gene: TRBJ2-3; CDR3aa: CASLARSSSTDTQYF
v_gene: TRBV2; len: 15; j_gene: TRBJ1-5; CDR3aa: CASTRQGNSNQPQHF
v_gene: TRBV6-5; len: 13; j_gene: TRBJ2-7; CDR3aa: CATARAKAYEQYF